Each of the 29 T cell receptor beta chains below was sequenced from the same sample in a study of T cells in Graves' hyperthyroidism and ophthalmopathy. Amplified regions were TCR beta CDR3 sequences from RNA transcripts. The HTBI set primed first-round TCR CDR3 RT-PCR. TCRdb fed the multiplex PCR reads into MiXCR, producing one record per CDR3 protein. The data hold roughly 300,000 distinct CDR3 sequences, with under 30% observed a single time. Sequenced material: blood. The receptors come from a middle-aged man with Graves' hyperthyroidism that later progressed to Graves' ophthalmopathy.

Ten or more counts support this clonotype. The gene calls are TRBV3-1 and TRBJ2-7; D is undetermined. The CDR3 is made up of 15 amino acids. Between the trimmed V and J ends, which lost 1 base and 6 bases, there was a span of 16 bases. Per the germline V gene, CDR1 is LGHDT and CDR2 is YNNKEL (reference sequence). The CDR3 sequence: CASSQASALLREQYF. The CDR3 DNA reads TGTGCCAGCAGCCAAGCGTCCGCCCTCCTCCGCGAGCAGTACTTC.

The table lists this clonotype with many counts. The chain links TRBV6-5 to TRBJ2-5, with a weak D call TRBD1 (6 bases). The germline V gene encodes CDR1 MNHEY and CDR2 SVGAGI. V was cut by 5 bases and J by 3 bases, with 19 bases left in between. CDR3 length: 16 amino acids. This CDR3 is CASSTFIAGVKETQYF. The CDR3 DNA is TGTGCCAGCAGTACCTTCATTGCAGGGGTGAAAGAGACCCAGTACTTC.

The chain links TRBV20-1 to TRBJ2-7, with D perhaps assigned TRBD1 or TRBD2 (5 bases each). CDR1 is DFQATT, CDR2 SNEGSKA, per germline (reference sequence). The V and J ends lost 0 bases and 4 bases respectively, with 13 bases between them. This CDR3 spans 14 amino acids. This CDR3 reads CSARDHGTAYEQYF. The CDR3, as DNA: TGCAGTGCTAGAGATCACGGGACGGCATACGAGCAGTACTTC.

This clonotype has a count of ten or more. V usage is TRBV28 and J usage is TRBJ1-4; D possibly corresponds to TRBD1 (5 bases). Per the germline V gene, CDR1 is MDHEN and CDR2 is SYDVKM. The V and J ends lost 6 bases and 4 bases respectively, with 15 bases between them. The CDR3 totals 15 residues. CDR3 sequence (DNA): TGTGCCAGCAGGCCAGGAGGGACCATTAATGAAAAACTGTTTTTT. Translating gives CASRPGGTINEKLFF.

V gene TRBV20-1 combines with J gene TRBJ2-2; either TRBD1 or TRBD2 may fit D (6 bases each). CDR3 size: 16 residues. Germline CDR1 DFQATT, CDR2 SNEGSKA (reference sequence). Trimming removed 0 bases at V and 0 bases at J, with 11 bases between. The CDR3 bases are TGCAGTGCTAGAGATGGGGGGACAACGAACACCGGGGAGCTGTTTTTT. This sequence encodes CSARDGGTTNTGELFF.

The V gene is TRBV28, the J gene TRBJ2-5, with D possibly called TRBD1 or TRBD2 (6 bases each). Germline loops: CDR1 MDHEN, CDR2 SYDVKM. CDR3 length equals 16 residues. V lost 2 bases and J 0 bases, leaving 13 bases between the germline ends. CDR3 bases: TGTGCCAGCAGTTTAGAGGGGGGAAGGTACCAAGAGACCCAGTACTTC. Protein: CASSLEGGRYQETQYF. Complete variable domain (other parts from reference TRBV28 and TRBJ2-5): DVKVTQSSRYLVKRTGEKVFLECVQDMDHENMFWYRQDPGLGLRLIYFSYDVKMKEKGDIPEGYSVSREKKERFSLILESASTNQTSMYLCASSLEGGRYQETQYFGPGTRLLVL.

V and J are TRBV6-1 and TRBJ1-2; D perhaps matches TRBD1 (6 bases). Germline V gene data show CDR1 as MNHNS and CDR2 as SASEGT. V dropped 7 bases and J dropped 8 bases, with 14 bases sitting between them. The CDR3 has 12 residues. CDR3 nucleotide sequence: TGTGCCAGCACCCCAGGGGCCCACGGCTACACCTTC. Translated: CASTPGAHGYTF.

This clonotype was observed at least ten times. The chain employs TRBV5-1 and TRBJ2-5; no definite D call. CDR1 is SGHRS and CDR2 is YFSETQ in the germline V gene. The CDR3 length is 12 residues. V was shortened by 0 bases and J by 9 bases, with 9 bases between the two germline ends. The DNA of the CDR3 is TGCGCCAGCAGCTTGGAACTGGGGTCCCAGTACTTC. Translated, it gives CASSLELGSQYF.

This clonotype has at least ten counts. V is TRBV20-1 and J is TRBJ2-6, with 10 positions matching TRBD1. The germline CDR1 and CDR2 sequences are DFQATT and SNEGSKA (reference sequence). V gave up 2 bases and J gave up 4 bases; unmatched junction bases: 14. The CDR3 totals 19 residues. The CDR3 spells CSARNELGQGGTGANVLTF. CDR3 DNA: TGCAGTGCTAGAAACGAGCTCGGACAGGGGGGGACCGGGGCCAACGTCCTGACTTTC.

This clonotype was seen ten or more times. This could be a read error, since a much larger clone is one nucleotide away. The J gene is TRBJ2-2, the V gene TRBV13, with 12 bases lining up with TRBD2. Looked up from germline, CDR1 is PRHDT and CDR2 is FYEKMQ (reference sequence). The CDR3 sequence is 18 residues long. CDR3 loop: CASSEGLAGIHLTRELFF. The CDR3 bases are TGTGCCAGCAGCGAAGGACTAGCGGGGATACACCTCACCCGGGAGCTGTTTTTT.

This clonotype was found many times. The chain is built from TRBV6-5 and TRBJ1-3, with 9 nucleotides matching TRBD1. This CDR3 is built from 15 residues. V dropped 5 bases and J dropped 4; count of bases not matched to a gene: 6. The germline V gene encodes CDR1 MNHEY and CDR2 SVGAGI. DNA for the CDR3: TGTGCCAGCAGTCTACAGGGGGCGAGGGGAAACACCATATATTTT. Translated, it gives CASSLQGARGNTIYF.

This clonotype was seen repeatedly, ten times or more. This chain uses TRBV5-1 with TRBJ1-5, with D possibly TRBD1 on 5 matching bases. The CDR3 extends over 14 amino acids. The V gene lost 3 bases and the J gene lost 9 bases, with 16 bases spanning the gap. From germline, CDR1 is SGHRS and CDR2 YFSETQ. CDR3 sequence: CASSWGTASGPQHF. In nucleotides, the CDR3 is TGCGCCAGCAGCTGGGGGACTGCCTCGGGGCCCCAGCATTTT.

This clonotype was counted many times. V is TRBV6-5 and J is TRBJ1-1, with unresolved D. The germline gives CDR1 MNHEY, CDR2 SVGAGI. This CDR3 contains 13 residues. The V end was cut by 9 bases, the J end by 6 bases, with 17 bases between. This chain's CDR3 is CASARLDLAEAFF. In DNA form, the CDR3 reads TGTGCCAGTGCCCGGTTGGACTTGGCTGAAGCTTTCTTT.

This clonotype was counted many times. The CDR3 loop is CSARVRDGHYEQYF. CDR3 DNA: TGCAGTGCTAGAGTGCGGGACGGCCACTACGAGCAGTACTTC. This rearrangement joins TRBV20-1 to TRBJ2-7; tentatively, D is TRBD2 (6 bases). Trimming removed 1 base at V and 3 bases at J, with 13 bases between. Germline values: CDR1 DFQATT, CDR2 SNEGSKA (reference sequence). This CDR3 is built from 14 residues.

This chain uses TRBV7-8 with TRBJ2-5; 11 bases map to TRBD2. Germline trimming cut 8 bases from V and 4 bases from J; bases unmatched to any gene: 6. This CDR3 contains 14 residues. The germline gives CDR1 SGHVS, CDR2 FQNEAQ. The CDR3 nucleotides are TGTGCCAGCCGAGCCACTAGCGGGGGAGAGACCCAGTACTTC. Its translation: CASRATSGGETQYF.

The V and J genes are TRBV6-4 and TRBJ1-1; no clear D. The CDR3 runs to 14 residues. V shed 0 bases and J shed 0 bases, with 5 bases lying between them. Germline V gene lookup returns CDR1 MRHNA and CDR2 SNTAGT. CDR3 bases: TGTGCCAGCAGTGACTCGTCCCTGAACACTGAAGCTTTCTTT. Amino acids: CASSDSSLNTEAFF.

This clonotype was observed at least ten times. The V gene is TRBV12-3 or TRBV12-4, the J gene TRBJ1-1; no clear D. Deletions cut 6 bases from V and 3 bases from J, with 11 bases between. The CDR3 contains 13 residues. CDR3 nucleotide sequence: TGTGCCAGCAGCCCCGCTGCGGACACTGAAGCTTTCTTT. Its protein is CASSPAADTEAFF.

This clonotype was picked up many times. This chain links TRBV6-1 with TRBJ2-7, with D tentatively TRBD2 (5 bases). Trimming removed 5 bases from V and 6 bases from J, with 17 bases in between. The CDR3 covers 14 residues. Germline-derived CDR1 and CDR2 are MNHNS and SASEGT. Written as DNA, the CDR3 is TGTGCCAGCAGTCCGGGTCGGCTAGCTTCCGAGCAGTACTTC. This codes for CASSPGRLASEQYF.

The table lists this clonotype with a few counts. V is TRBV7-4 and J is TRBJ2-7; weak D call: TRBD2 (5 bases). The V end lost 5 bases, the J end lost 5 bases, and 10 bases lay between the germline ends. The length of the CDR3 is 12 residues. Germline V lookup: CDR1 SGHVT, CDR2 SQSDAQ. In DNA form, the CDR3 reads TGTGCCAGCAGCGCCCGGGGTCACGAGCAGTACTTC. Its protein product is CASSARGHEQYF.

This clonotype has a handful of counts. The chain uses TRBV6-5 and TRBJ1-2; no definite D call. The V gene lost 4 bases and the J gene lost 0 bases, with 12 bases spanning the gap. Germline CDR1 MNHEY, CDR2 SVGAGI. The CDR3 covers 15 residues. CDR3 nucleotides: TGTGCCAGCAGTTTCCGACGGACGTCTAACTATGGCTACACCTTC. Translated, it gives CASSFRRTSNYGYTF.

The chain recombines TRBV27 with TRBJ1-2, with TRBD1 matching over 8 bases. V trimming: 4 bases; J trimming: 4 bases; junction bases outside the gene matches: 8. Germline V CDR1 and CDR2: MNHEY, SMNVEV (reference sequence). The length of the CDR3 is 15 residues. The CDR3 coding sequence is TGTGCCAGCAGTTCCACGGACAGGGCTCGCTATGGCTACACCTTC. Translated: CASSSTDRARYGYTF.

This clonotype was picked up many times. The chain combines TRBV12-3 or TRBV12-4 with TRBJ2-7; tentatively, D is TRBD1 (7 bases). CDR3 length equals 16 residues. Between the trimmed V and J ends, which lost 3 bases and 4 bases, there was a span of 19 bases. In nucleotides, the CDR3 is TGTGCCAGCAGTTTGGGGAATGGAGGGGGCGATTACGAGCAGTACTTC. Translating it yields CASSLGNGGGDYEQYF.

This clonotype was picked up many times. The chain carries TRBV12-5 and TRBJ2-5, with 10 bases identical to TRBD2. Per the germline V gene, CDR1 is LGHNT and CDR2 is FRNRAP. The CDR3 runs 14 residues. Germline trimming cut 7 bases from V and 4 bases from J; bases unmatched to any gene: 6. CDR3 sequence reads: CASAPSGSSETQYF. DNA of the CDR3: TGTGCTAGTGCTCCTAGCGGGAGTTCAGAGACCCAGTACTTC.

This clonotype was seen at least ten times. The chain employs TRBV20-1 and TRBJ1-1, with a tentative D call TRBD1 (5 bases). CDR3 length equals 16 residues. The V end was cut by 4 bases, the J end by 0 bases, with 18 bases between. CDR1 is DFQATT and CDR2 is SNEGSKA in the germline V gene (reference sequence). CDR3: CSAIGAMRGMNTEAFF. CDR3 bases: TGCAGTGCTATTGGAGCCATGAGGGGTATGAACACTGAAGCTTTCTTT.

V is TRBV6-2 or TRBV6-3 and J is TRBJ2-7, with D possibly being TRBD2 (5 bases). The CDR3 length is 11 residues. Germline V gene sequence: CDR1 MNHEY, CDR2 SVGEGT. The V end lost 7 bases, the J end lost 4 bases, and 8 bases lay between the germline ends. The CDR3 DNA follows: TGTGCCAGCACCACGGGGTACGAGCAGTACTTC. This translates into CASTTGYEQYF.

Ten or more counts support this clonotype. The chain is built from TRBV6-5 and TRBJ1-1; no reliable D call. The V end lost 0 bases, the J end lost 10 bases, and 15 bases lay between the germline ends. Per the germline V gene, CDR1 is MNHEY and CDR2 is SVGAGI. The CDR3 is 14 residues long. This CDR3 reads CASSYSSGSRRAFF. The CDR3 nucleotides read TGTGCCAGCAGTTACTCGTCAGGAAGCAGGCGAGCTTTCTTT.

In this sample, this clonotype turned up many times. The V call is TRBV19, the J call TRBJ2-6; the match to TRBD1 covers 9 bases. Unmatched junction bases numbered 11, after V lost 6 bases and J lost 2 bases. This CDR3 region has 18 residues. Germline V gene data show CDR1 as LNHDA and CDR2 as SQIVND (reference sequence). The CDR3 region is CASSNLGQGDTGANVLTF. The CDR3 DNA follows: TGTGCCAGTAGCAACTTGGGACAGGGTGATACTGGGGCCAACGTCCTGACTTTC.

This clonotype has a count of ten or more. V gene TRBV7-2 combines with J gene TRBJ2-2; the D gene is possibly TRBD2 (5 bases). There are 14 residues in the CDR3. V shed 5 bases and J shed 4 bases, with 11 bases lying between them. In germline, CDR1 is SGHTA, CDR2 FQGNSA. CDR3 region: CASSPFGGTGELFF. For the CDR3, the DNA is TGTGCCAGCAGCCCCTTCGGAGGCACCGGGGAGCTGTTTTTT. Complete variable domain (other parts from reference TRBV7-2 and TRBJ2-2): GAGVSQSPSNKVTEKGKDVELRCDPISGHTALYWYRQSLGQGLEFLIYFQGNSAPDKSGLPSDRFSAERTGGSVSTLTIQRTQQEDSAVYLCASSPFGGTGELFFGEGSRLTVL.

There are many counts of this clonotype. The chain carries TRBV11-2 and TRBJ2-6; D uncertain. CDR1 and CDR2 from the germline V gene are SGHAT and FQNNGV. This CDR3 comprises 16 residues. Trimming took off 2 bases at V and 0 bases at J, with 8 bases between the two ends. Here the CDR3 reads CASSLKMNSGANVLTF. CDR3 bases: TGTGCCAGCAGCTTAAAGATGAACTCTGGGGCCAACGTCCTGACTTTC. Together with reference TRBV11-2 and TRBJ2-6, the CDR3 gives the full variable domain: EAGVAQSPRYKIIEKRQSVAFWCNPISGHATLYWYQQILGQGPKLLIQFQNNGVVDDSQLPKDRFSAERLKGVDSTLKIQPAKLEDSAVYLCASSLKMNSGANVLTFGAGSRLTVL.